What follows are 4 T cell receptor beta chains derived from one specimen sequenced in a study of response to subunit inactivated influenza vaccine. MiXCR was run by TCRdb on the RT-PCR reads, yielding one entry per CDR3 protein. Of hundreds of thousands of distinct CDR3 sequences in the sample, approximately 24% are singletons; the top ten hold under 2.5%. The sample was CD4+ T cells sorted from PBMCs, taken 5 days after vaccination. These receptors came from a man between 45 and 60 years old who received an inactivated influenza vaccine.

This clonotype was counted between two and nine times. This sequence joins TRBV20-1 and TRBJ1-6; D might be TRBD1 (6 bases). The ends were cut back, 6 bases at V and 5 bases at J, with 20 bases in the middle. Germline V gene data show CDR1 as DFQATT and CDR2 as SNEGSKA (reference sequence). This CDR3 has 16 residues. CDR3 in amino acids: CSAYPQGRGHNSPLHF. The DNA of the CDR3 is TGCAGTGCCTACCCACAGGGAAGGGGCCATAATTCACCCCTCCACTTT.

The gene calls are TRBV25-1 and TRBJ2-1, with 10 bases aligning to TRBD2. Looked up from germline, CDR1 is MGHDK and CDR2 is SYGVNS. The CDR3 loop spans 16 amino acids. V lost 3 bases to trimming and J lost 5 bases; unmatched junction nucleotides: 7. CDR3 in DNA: TGTGCCAGCAGTGACTACACTAGCGGGGACAACAATGAGCAGTTCTTC. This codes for CASSDYTSGDNNEQFF.

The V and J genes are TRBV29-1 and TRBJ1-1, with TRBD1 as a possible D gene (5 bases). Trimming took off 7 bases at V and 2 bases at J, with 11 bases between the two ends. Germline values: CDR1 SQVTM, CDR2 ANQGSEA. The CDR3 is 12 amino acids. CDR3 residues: CSGGRGNTEAFF. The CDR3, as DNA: TGCAGCGGGGGTAGGGGCAACACTGAAGCTTTCTTT.

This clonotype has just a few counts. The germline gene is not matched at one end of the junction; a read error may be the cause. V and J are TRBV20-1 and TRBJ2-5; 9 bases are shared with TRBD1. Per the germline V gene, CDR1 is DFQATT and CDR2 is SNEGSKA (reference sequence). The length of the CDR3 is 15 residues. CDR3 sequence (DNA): TGCAGTACTAGTTACGGGACAGGGCGCCAAGAGACCCAGTACTTC. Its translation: CSTSYGTGRQETQYF.